The present T cell receptor beta chain was sequenced within a study of blood T cell repertoires in COVID-19 (dated by TCRdb to 2018 to 2021). For the wider study: Samples from collaborators originated in the United States, Italy and Spain and spanned both the acute and convalescent phases of COVID-19. The prospective study material was composed of cDNA or gDNA derived from T cells, B-cell-depleted T cells, or PBMCs. Subjects who had been exposed to COVID-19, were actively infected with it, or had recovered from it provided the deeply sampled blood TCRbeta repertoires that made up the dataset. The repertoires were released in a freely available public database meant as a resource for research on the immune response to SARS-CoV-2. Samples were obtained from the ongoing ImmuneRACE study (first 160 participants) and from some 1,300 subjects provided by 6 global collaborators. A de-identified subject ID, COVID-19 status, age in years and sex were almost always included in the sample metadata. HLA class I and class II types, where available, came from metadata supplied by the sample provider rather than from assay-based typing. What the work shows at the level of the full study, not this receptor alone: The amount of clinical and demographic metadata varied by source and participant and was provided uncurated.

A word on this clone: Its antigen is not yet known. Base qualities are not provided; no much larger clone lies one nucleotide away.

The CDR1 and CDR2 encoded by the germline V gene are ENHRY and SYGVKD. A distance of 17 bases separates the germline ends of V and J, which lose 4 bases and 5 bases respectively. There are 16 amino acids in the CDR3, from cysteine to phenylalanine inclusive. The sequence is cut down to CDR3 DNA, 48 bases in frame from base 1. TCRbeta CDR3 regions were amplified from genomic DNA using the immunoSEQ Assay, a bias-controlled multiplex PCR. The study's own analysis went as follows. Nucleated cell counts per sample were estimated from amplification of reference gene primers within the assay. To quantify the absolute abundance of each unique TCRbeta CDR3 rearrangement, sequence reads were collapsed and filtered. For each sample, productive Simpson clonality was calculated as the square root of Simpson's diversity index over productive rearrangements. This immuneACCESS table, as held by TCRdb, lists in-frame sequences with V and J called but not all clones. Of the missing ones, under half trace to an unresolved V gene in checked studies; the others have no known cause. The V and J calls and clone size come from that table; D and trimming were worked out from the DNA. A total of 250,000 to 300,000 clones appear in this sample, roughly 89% of them only once. The ten largest clones represent 1.5% to 2% of the sample.

In the prospective study, participants were roughly 18 to 100 years old, resided in about two dozen geographic areas of the United States, and were enrolled through a virtual design. To assign participants to cohorts, the prospective study relied on clinical history that participants themselves reported in a screening survey and a study questionnaire. Recovered participants in ImmuneRACE Cohort 3 were defined as having two consecutive negative NP/OP PCR tests, clearance from a healthcare professional, or resolution of symptoms. In the prospective study, whole blood, serum and a nasopharyngeal or oropharyngeal swab were collected from each participant by mobile phlebotomists. Prospective study participants could optionally give additional blood draws and questionnaires over an approximately two-month period. Blood samples from the prospective study were shipped frozen or at room temperature prior to DNA extraction.

Sequencing was done on a sample of PBMCs or T cells enriched from blood (not recorded which). This TCR came from a woman in her thirties or forties who had recovered from COVID-19. The rearranged segments are TRBV10-3 and TRBJ1-4; 5 matching bases give a weak D call of TRBD1. Here is the DNA: TGTGCCATCAGTGCCAGGGAACTAAGGGTAAATGAAAAACTGTTTTTT. It specifies CAISARELRVNEKLFF.